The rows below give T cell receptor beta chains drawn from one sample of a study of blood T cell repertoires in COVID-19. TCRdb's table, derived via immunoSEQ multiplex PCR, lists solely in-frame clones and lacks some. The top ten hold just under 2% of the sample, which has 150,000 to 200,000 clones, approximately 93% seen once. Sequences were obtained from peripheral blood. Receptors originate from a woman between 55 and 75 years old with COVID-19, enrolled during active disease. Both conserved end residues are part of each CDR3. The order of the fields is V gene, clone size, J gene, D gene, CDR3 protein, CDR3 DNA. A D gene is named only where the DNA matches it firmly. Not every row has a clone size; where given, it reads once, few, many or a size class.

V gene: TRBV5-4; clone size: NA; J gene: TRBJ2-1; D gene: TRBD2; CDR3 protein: CASSLEGLAGPYNEQFF; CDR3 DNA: TGTGCCAGCAGCTTGGAGGGTCTAGCGGGACCCTACAATGAGCAGTTCTTC
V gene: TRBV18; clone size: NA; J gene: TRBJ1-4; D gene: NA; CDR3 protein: CASSPDEEKLFF; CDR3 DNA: TGTGCCAGCTCGCCTGATGAGGAAAAACTGTTTTTT
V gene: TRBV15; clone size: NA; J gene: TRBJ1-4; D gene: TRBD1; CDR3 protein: CATTTDRGNEKLFF; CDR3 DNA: TGTGCCACTACAACGGACAGGGGTAATGAAAAACTGTTTTTT
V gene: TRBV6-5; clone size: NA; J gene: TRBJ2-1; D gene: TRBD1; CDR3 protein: CASRTGTGPGEQFF; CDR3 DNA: TGTGCCAGCAGGACCGGGACAGGGCCCGGTGAGCAGTTCTTC
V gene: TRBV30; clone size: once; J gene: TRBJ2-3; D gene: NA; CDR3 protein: CARTRGNTDTQYF; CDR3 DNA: TGTGCCAGAACTAGGGGGAACACAGATACGCAGTATTTT
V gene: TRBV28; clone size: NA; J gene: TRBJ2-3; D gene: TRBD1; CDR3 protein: CASSFRGQGLTDTQYF; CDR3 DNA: TGTGCCAGCAGTTTCCGGGGACAGGGTCTGACAGATACGCAGTATTTT
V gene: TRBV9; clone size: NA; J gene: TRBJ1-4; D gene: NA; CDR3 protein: CASSVTPGNEKLFF; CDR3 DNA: TGTGCCAGCAGCGTTACGCCGGGGAATGAAAAACTGTTTTTT
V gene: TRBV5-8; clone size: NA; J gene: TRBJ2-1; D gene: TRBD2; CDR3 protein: CASSLGLAGYNEQFF; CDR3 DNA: TGTGCCAGCAGCCTCGGACTAGCGGGATACAATGAGCAGTTCTTC
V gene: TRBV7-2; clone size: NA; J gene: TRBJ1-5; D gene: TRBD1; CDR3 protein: CASSLGSGQGHFSNQPQHF; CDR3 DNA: TGTGCCAGCAGCTTAGGGAGCGGACAGGGGCATTTCAGCAATCAGCCCCAGCATTTT
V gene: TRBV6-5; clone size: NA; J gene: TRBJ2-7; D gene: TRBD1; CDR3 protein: CASSTGAPVPYEQYF; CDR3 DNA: TGTGCCAGCAGCACAGGGGCCCCAGTTCCCTACGAGCAGTACTTC
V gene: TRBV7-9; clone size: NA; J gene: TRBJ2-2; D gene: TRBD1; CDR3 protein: CASSSKGGRPTGELFF; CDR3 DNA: TGTGCCAGCAGCTCCAAAGGGGGCAGACCAACCGGGGAGCTGTTTTTT
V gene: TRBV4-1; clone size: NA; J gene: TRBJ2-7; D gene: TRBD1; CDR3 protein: CASSQDRGLYEQYF; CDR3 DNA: TGCGCCAGCAGCCAAGACAGGGGGCTGTACGAGCAGTACTTC
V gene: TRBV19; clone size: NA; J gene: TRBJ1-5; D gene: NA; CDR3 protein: CASILTGVNNQPQHF; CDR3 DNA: TGTGCCAGTATTTTAACAGGAGTAAACAATCAGCCCCAGCATTTT
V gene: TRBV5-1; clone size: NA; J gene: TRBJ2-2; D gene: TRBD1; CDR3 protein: CASSWGTGNTGELFF; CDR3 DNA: TGCGCCAGCAGCTGGGGGACAGGGAACACCGGGGAGCTGTTTTTT
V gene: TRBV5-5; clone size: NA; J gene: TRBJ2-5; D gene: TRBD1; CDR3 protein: CASSSITGGSETQYF; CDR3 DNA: TGTGCCAGCAGCTCCATTACAGGGGGATCAGAGACCCAGTACTTC
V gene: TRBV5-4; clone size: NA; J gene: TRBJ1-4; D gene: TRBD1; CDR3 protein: CASSSRDRGQINEKLFF; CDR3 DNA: TGTGCCAGCAGCTCCCGGGACAGGGGGCAGATTAATGAAAAACTGTTTTTT
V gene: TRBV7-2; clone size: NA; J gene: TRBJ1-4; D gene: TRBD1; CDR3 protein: CASSLWGQPYEKLFF; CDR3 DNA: TGTGCCAGCAGCTTATGGGGACAGCCCTATGAAAAACTGTTTTTT
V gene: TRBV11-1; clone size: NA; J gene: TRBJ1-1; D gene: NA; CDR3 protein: CASSLGRTEAFF; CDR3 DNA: TGTGCCAGCAGCTTAGGGAGGACTGAAGCTTTCTTT
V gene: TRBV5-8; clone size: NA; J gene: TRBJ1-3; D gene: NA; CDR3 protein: CASSPMRSSGNTIYF; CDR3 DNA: TGTGCCAGCAGCCCTATGAGGAGCTCTGGAAACACCATATATTTT
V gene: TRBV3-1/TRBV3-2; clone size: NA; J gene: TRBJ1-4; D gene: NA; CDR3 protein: CATSLRQGGNEKLFF; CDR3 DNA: TGTGCCACCAGCCTCCGACAAGGTGGGAATGAAAAACTGTTTTTT
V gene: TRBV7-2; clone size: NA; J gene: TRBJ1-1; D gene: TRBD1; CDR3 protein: CASSRQGGNTEAFF; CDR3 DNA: TGTGCCAGCAGCCGTCAGGGGGGGAACACTGAAGCTTTCTTT
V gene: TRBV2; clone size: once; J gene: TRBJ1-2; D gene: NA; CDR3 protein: CASVISRDGYTF; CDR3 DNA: TGTGCCAGCGTAATCTCCCGGGATGGCTACACCTTC
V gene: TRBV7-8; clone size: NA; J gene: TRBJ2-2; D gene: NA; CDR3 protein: CASSLEGGFGELFF; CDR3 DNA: TGTGCCAGCAGCTTAGAGGGGGGGTTCGGGGAGCTGTTTTTT
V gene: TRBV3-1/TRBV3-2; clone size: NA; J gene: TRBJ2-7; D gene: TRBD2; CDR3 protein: CASSQVSQQLAGGGKQYF; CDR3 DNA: TGTGCCAGCAGCCAAGTTTCCCAGCAACTAGCGGGGGGGGGTAAGCAGTACTTC
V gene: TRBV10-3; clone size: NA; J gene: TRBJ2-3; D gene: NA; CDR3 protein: CAISAGDTQYF; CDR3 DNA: TGTGCCATCAGTGCAGGAGATACGCAGTATTTT
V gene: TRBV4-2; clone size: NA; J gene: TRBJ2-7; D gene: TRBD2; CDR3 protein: CASSQGVLAGLDRVYEQYF; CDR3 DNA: TGTGCCAGCAGCCAAGGAGTACTAGCGGGACTAGACAGGGTCTACGAGCAGTACTTC
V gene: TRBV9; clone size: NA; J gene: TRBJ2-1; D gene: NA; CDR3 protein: CASSVRDSLNEQFF; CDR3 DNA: TGTGCCAGCAGCGTCCGGGACTCCCTGAATGAGCAGTTCTTC
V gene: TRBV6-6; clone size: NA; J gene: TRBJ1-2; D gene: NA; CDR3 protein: CASSGRVGTYGYTF; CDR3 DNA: TGTGCCAGCAGTGGGCGGGTTGGCACCTATGGCTACACCTTC
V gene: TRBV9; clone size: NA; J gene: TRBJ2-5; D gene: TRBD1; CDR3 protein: CASSVTTGTLQETQYF; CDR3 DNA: TGTGCCAGCAGCGTGACGACAGGGACACTCCAAGAGACCCAGTACTTC
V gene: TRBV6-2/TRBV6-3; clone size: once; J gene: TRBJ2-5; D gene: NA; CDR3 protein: CASSSNGHIETQYF; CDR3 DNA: TGTGCCAGCAGTTCCAACGGACACATAGAGACCCAGTACTTC
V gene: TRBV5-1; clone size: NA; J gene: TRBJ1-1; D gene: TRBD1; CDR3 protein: CASSLGQGATEAFF; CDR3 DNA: TGCGCCAGCAGCTTGGGACAGGGGGCGACTGAAGCTTTCTTT
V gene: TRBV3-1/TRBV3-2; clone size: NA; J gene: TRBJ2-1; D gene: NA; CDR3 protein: CASSQVGAVYNEQFF; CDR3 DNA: TGTGCCAGCAGCCAAGTGGGGGCCGTCTACAATGAGCAGTTCTTC
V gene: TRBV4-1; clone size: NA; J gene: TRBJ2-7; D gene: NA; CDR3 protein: CASSQDRYEQYF; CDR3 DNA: TGCGCCAGCAGCCAAGACAGATACGAGCAGTACTTC
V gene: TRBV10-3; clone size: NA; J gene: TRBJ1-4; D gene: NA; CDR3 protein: CAISAYPRLENEKLFF; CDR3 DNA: TGTGCCATCAGTGCCTATCCCCGGCTAGAAAATGAAAAACTGTTTTTT